This T cell receptor (beta chain) comes out of a study of lymphopenia after photon versus proton radiotherapy. This CDR3 region has 11 residues. In germline, CDR1 is DFQATT, CDR2 SNEGSKA (reference sequence). The table came from immunoSEQ multiplex PCR; TCRdb's copy has only in-frame clones and leaves some out. The sample has 20,000 to 25,000 clones, around 90% seen once. The specimen comprised peripheral blood, sampled from a patient treated with proton-based radiotherapy. The V and J genes are TRBV20-1 and TRBJ2-5; D might be TRBD2 (6 bases). The TCR sequence derives from a woman in her 70s with pancreatic cancer. Some clones in this sample may be carry-over from other donors' samples. The CDR3 loop is CSMGGQETQYF. The CDR3 nucleotides are TGCAGCATGGGGGGTCAAGAGACCCAGTACTTC.